This T cell receptor beta chain was documented in a study of blood T cell repertoires in COVID-19. Across the whole study: The United States, Italy and Spain provided the acute and convalescent COVID-19 samples.

Donors were grouped by their self-reported clinical history. What the recovered Cohort 3 donors had was two negative PCRs, clearance, or symptom resolution. In the authors' methods: The assay estimated nucleated cells by amplifying reference gene primers. Only in-frame clones appear in the TCRdb table, and some are missing; sequencing was by immunoSEQ multiplex PCR. V and J calls plus clone size are reproduced from that table; the DNA served to infer D and trimming. This table holds about 250,000 clones, more than 80% found once. This CDR3 spans 13 amino acids. V gave up 7 bases and J gave up 4 bases, with 13 bases separating them. CDR1 is MNHEY and CDR2 is SVGAGI in the germline V gene.

Sequencing was carried out using PBMCs or T cells enriched from blood (not recorded which). This receptor was taken from a woman aged 18-35 years who had recovered from COVID-19. The J gene is TRBJ1-2, the V gene TRBV6-5, with TRBD1 as a possible D gene (5 bases). The CDR3 sequence is CASKSTGTYGYTF. The CDR3 DNA sequence: TGTGCCAGCAAATCTACAGGTACCTATGGCTACACCTTC.